Listed below are T cell receptor beta chains from one sample, sequenced in a study of PD-L1 blockade in urothelial cancer. The repertoire was sequenced with immunoSEQ multiplex PCR; TCRdb's copy has only in-frame clones and lacks some. The data show just over 50,000 clones, approximately 83% seen once. The sample was PBMCs, taken around atezolizumab (anti-PD-L1) treatment. The receptors originated from a man between 60 and 75 years old with urothelial cancer. Each CDR3 is given with its conserved first and last residue. A D gene is named only where the DNA matches it firmly. Expanded clones are given a class, and other clones once, few, many or no size at all.

d_call j_call clone_size v_call cdr3_aa cdr3_nt
TRBD1 TRBJ2-1 NA TRBV11-3 CASSTQAGTGSNEQFF TGTGCCAGCAGCACTCAGGCCGGGACAGGGTCTAATGAGCAGTTCTTC
TRBD1 TRBJ2-2 NA TRBV7-3 CASSSRDRVYTGELFF TGTGCCAGCAGCTCCCGGGACAGGGTTTACACCGGGGAGCTGTTTTTT
TRBD2 TRBJ2-4 NA TRBV29-1 CSVAFDSPAGIRYIQYF TGCAGCGTTGCTTTTGATTCTCCAGCGGGGATAAGGTACATTCAGTACTTC
TRBD1 TRBJ1-1 NA TRBV7-3 CASSLTAGGRGTEAFF TGTGCCAGCAGCTTAACGGCAGGGGGGCGAGGCACTGAAGCTTTCTTT
TRBD2 TRBJ2-1 NA TRBV29-1 CSYRSGLAGGREQFF TGCAGCTATCGCAGCGGACTAGCGGGGGGCCGGGAGCAGTTCTTC
TRBD1 TRBJ2-3 NA TRBV4-3 CASSQGQSTDTQYF TGCGCCAGCAGCCAGGGACAGAGCACAGATACGCAGTATTTT
NA TRBJ1-1 NA TRBV7-3 CASSLNAGSAEAFF TGTGCCAGCAGCTTAAATGCGGGCAGCGCTGAAGCTTTCTTT
NA TRBJ1-5 once TRBV7-9 CASSAGQNNQPQHF TGTGCCAGCAGCGCTGGACAGAACAATCAGCCCCAGCATTTT
NA TRBJ2-3 NA TRBV30 CAWTGGGIADTQYF TGTGCCTGGACAGGGGGAGGTATTGCAGATACGCAGTATTTT
TRBD2 TRBJ2-7 once TRBV30 CAWILAGDWQYF TGTGCCTGGATACTAGCGGGGGATTGGCAGTACTTC
NA TRBJ1-6 NA TRBV5-6 CASSWRSSYNSPLHF TGTGCCAGCAGCTGGAGAAGCTCCTATAATTCACCCCTCCACTTT
TRBD1 TRBJ2-7 NA TRBV2 CAVGDRGRSEQYF TGTGCCGTAGGGGACAGGGGAAGATCCGAGCAGTACTTC
TRBD2 TRBJ2-7 NA TRBV13 CASSLAGTTYEQYF TGTGCCAGCAGCTTAGCCGGGACTACTTACGAGCAGTACTTC
TRBD1 TRBJ2-7 few TRBV19 CASSRQGAYEQYF TGTGCCAGTAGTAGACAGGGTGCCTACGAGCAGTACTTC
TRBD2 TRBJ2-7 NA TRBV5-1 CASSPWKGTSGMATYEQYF TGCGCCAGCAGCCCCTGGAAGGGGACTAGCGGGATGGCGACCTACGAGCAGTACTTC
NA TRBJ1-1 NA TRBV10-3 CAISELTGEAFF TGTGCCATCAGTGAACTGACAGGTGAAGCTTTCTTT
NA TRBJ1-2 NA TRBV6-5 CASSYKAGGGDGGYTF TGTGCCAGCAGTTACAAGGCCGGGGGGGGCGATGGAGGCTACACCTTC
TRBD1 TRBJ2-4 NA TRBV27 CASSLVSQGQKNIQYF TGTGCCAGCAGTTTAGTAAGCCAGGGACAGAAAAACATTCAGTACTTC
TRBD2 TRBJ2-2 NA TRBV9 CASSVVGTSGKTGELFF TGTGCCAGCAGCGTAGTAGGGACTAGCGGAAAAACCGGGGAGCTGTTTTTT